This T cell receptor (beta chain) was identified in a study of blood T cell repertoires in COVID-19. Per the original methods: Amplification from reference gene primers served as the basis for estimated nucleated cell counts. TCRdb's copy holds only in-frame clones and misses some; the assay was immunoSEQ multiplex PCR. Clone size and the V and J calls come from that table; the DNA yielded D and trimming. The sample shows tens of thousands of clones, approximately 84% of them seen only once. Germline CDR1 reads SGHTA; CDR2 reads FQGTGA. The junction had 6 bases not matched to a gene; V was cut back by 5 bases and J by 3 bases. The CDR3 has 15 amino acids.

Sequencing was performed on peripheral blood. V usage is TRBV7-3 and J usage is TRBJ1-3, with 8 bases that match TRBD1. This receptor was identified in a human donor in a cohort sampled during active COVID-19. The CDR3 nucleotides are TGTGCCAGCAGCCCCGGACAGGGACGTGGAAACACCATATATTTT. This translates into CASSPGQGRGNTIYF.